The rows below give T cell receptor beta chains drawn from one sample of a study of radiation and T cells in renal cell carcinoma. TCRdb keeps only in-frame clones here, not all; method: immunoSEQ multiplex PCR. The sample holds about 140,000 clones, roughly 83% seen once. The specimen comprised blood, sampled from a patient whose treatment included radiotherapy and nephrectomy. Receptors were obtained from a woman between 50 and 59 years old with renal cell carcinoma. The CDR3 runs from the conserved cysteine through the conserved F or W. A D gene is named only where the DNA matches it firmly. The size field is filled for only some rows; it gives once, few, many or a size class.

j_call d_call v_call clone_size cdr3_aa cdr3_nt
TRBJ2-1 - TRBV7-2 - CASSSQVEEGYNEQFF TGTGCCAGCAGCTCACAGGTTGAAGAGGGTTACAATGAGCAGTTCTTC
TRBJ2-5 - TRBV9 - CASSVDGAQETQYF TGTGCCAGCAGCGTAGATGGGGCTCAAGAGACCCAGTACTTC
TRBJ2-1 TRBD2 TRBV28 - CASSRDYSIDEQFF TGTGCCAGCAGTCGGGACTATTCTATCGATGAGCAGTTCTTC
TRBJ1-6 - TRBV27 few CASGSGRNNSPLHF TGTGCCAGCGGATCCGGACGAAATAATTCACCCCTCCACTTT
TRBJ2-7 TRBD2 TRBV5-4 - CASSPQSGGLEQYF TGTGCCAGCAGCCCCCAGAGCGGGGGCTTAGAGCAGTACTTC
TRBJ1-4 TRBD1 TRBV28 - CASSSNRDRFF TGTGCCAGCAGTTCGAACCGGGACAGATTTTTT
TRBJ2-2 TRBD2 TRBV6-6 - CASTAQRGGPGELFF TGTGCCAGCACGGCCCAGCGGGGGGGGCCCGGGGAGCTGTTTTTT
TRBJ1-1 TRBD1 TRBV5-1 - CASSYGQGMNTEAFF TGCGCCAGCAGCTACGGACAGGGAATGAACACTGAAGCTTTCTTT
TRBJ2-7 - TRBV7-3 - CASSADSSYEQYF TGTGCCAGCAGCGCCGACTCGTCCTACGAGCAGTACTTC
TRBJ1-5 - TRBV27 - CASSFGTHQPQHF TGTGCCAGCAGTTTCGGGACGCATCAGCCCCAGCATTTT
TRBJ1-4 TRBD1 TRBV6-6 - CASSRTGGVEKLFF TGTGCCAGCAGTAGAACAGGGGGCGTTGAAAAACTGTTTTTT
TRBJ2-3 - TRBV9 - CASSPSGTSTDTQYF TGTGCCAGCAGCCCTAGTGGGACTTCGACAGATACGCAGTATTTT
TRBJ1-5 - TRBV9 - CASSETVNQPQHF TGTGCCAGCAGCGAGACAGTCAATCAGCCCCAGCATTTT
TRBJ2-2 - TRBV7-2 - CASSLDYGSNTGELFF TGTGCCAGCAGCTTAGACTACGGGAGTAACACCGGGGAGCTGTTTTTT
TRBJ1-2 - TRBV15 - CATSRGNYGYTF TGTGCCACCAGCAGGGGTAACTATGGCTACACCTTC
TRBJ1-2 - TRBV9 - CASSVDPGAYGYTF TGTGCCAGCAGCGTAGACCCAGGGGCATATGGCTACACCTTC
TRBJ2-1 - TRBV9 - CASSVGSGRYNEQFF TGTGCCAGCAGCGTAGGTTCCGGTCGGTACAATGAGCAGTTCTTC
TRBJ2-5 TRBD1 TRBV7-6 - CASSYPTDRGWEETQYF TGTGCCAGCAGCTACCCTACTGACAGGGGGTGGGAAGAGACCCAGTACTTC
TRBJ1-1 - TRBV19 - CASIPSGMNTEAFF TGTGCCAGTATCCCCTCGGGGATGAACACTGAAGCTTTCTTT
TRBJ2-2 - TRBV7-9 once CASSFAGAPGELFF TGTGCCAGCAGCTTTGCCGGGGCGCCCGGGGAGCTGTTTTTT
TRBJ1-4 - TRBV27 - CASRRRDVGEKLFF TGTGCCAGCAGGCGTAGGGACGTTGGGGAAAAACTGTTTTTT
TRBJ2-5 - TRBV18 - CASSPPYQETQYF TGTGCCAGCTCACCACCGTACCAAGAGACCCAGTACTTC